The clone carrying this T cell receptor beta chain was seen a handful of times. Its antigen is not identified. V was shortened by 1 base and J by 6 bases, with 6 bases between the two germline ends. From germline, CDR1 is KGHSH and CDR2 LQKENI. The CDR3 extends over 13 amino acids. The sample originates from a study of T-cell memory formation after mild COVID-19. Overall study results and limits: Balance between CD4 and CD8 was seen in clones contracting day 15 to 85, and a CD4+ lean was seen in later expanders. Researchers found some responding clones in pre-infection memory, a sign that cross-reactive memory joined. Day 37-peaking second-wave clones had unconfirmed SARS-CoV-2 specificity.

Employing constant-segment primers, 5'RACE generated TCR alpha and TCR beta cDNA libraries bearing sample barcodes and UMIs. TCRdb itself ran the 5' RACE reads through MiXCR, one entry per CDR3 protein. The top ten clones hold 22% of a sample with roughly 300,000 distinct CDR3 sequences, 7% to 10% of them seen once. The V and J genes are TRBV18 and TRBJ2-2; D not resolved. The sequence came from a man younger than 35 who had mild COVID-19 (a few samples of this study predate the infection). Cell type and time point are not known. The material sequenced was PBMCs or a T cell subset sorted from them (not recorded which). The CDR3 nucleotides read TGTGCCAGCTCACCACTAACTCCCGGGGAGCTGTTTTTT. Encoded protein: CASSPLTPGELFF.